Following are 28 T cell receptor beta chains from one sample sequenced in a study of blood T cell repertoires in COVID-19. This table comes from immunoSEQ multiplex PCR, and its TCRdb copy is limited to in-frame clones, with some not included. Found here are roughly 190,000 clones, around 80% of them singletons; the top ten hold around 6.9%. The sequenced sample was peripheral blood. The receptors were gathered from a man aged 55 to 69 with acute or convalescent COVID-19.

This clone was observed a few times. CDR3 coding DNA: TGTGCCAGCAGCTTAGCGCTTTCAGGGGCTTATGGCTACACCTTC. Amino acid sequence: CASSLALSGAYGYTF. The chain links TRBV7-2 to TRBJ1-2, with D possibly being TRBD1 (6 bases). Trimming removed 0 bases at V and 5 bases at J, with 13 bases between. The CDR3 runs 15 residues. Germline lookup yields CDR1 SGHTA and CDR2 FQGNSA.

This chain links TRBV18 with TRBJ1-2, with 9 bases fitting TRBD1. Germline V CDR1 and CDR2: KGHSH, LQKENI. The CDR3 contains 16 residues. J lost 2 bases, V lost 0 bases, and 4 bases had no gene match. CDR3 loop: CASSPPGQGLNYGYTF. CDR3 in DNA: TGTGCCAGCTCACCACCGGGACAGGGCTTAAACTATGGCTACACCTTC. The whole variable domain, filled in from reference TRBV18 and TRBJ1-2, reads NAGVMQNPRHLVRRRGQEARLRCSPMKGHSHVYWYRQLPEEGLKFMVYLQKENIIDESGMPKERFSAEFPKEGPSILRIQQVVRGDSAAYFCASSPPGQGLNYGYTFGSGTRLTVV.

This clone has more than one count but fewer than ten. The chain uses TRBV15 and TRBJ1-4; TRBD1 matches at 8 bases. Germline values: CDR1 LNHNV, CDR2 YYDKDF (reference sequence). The V gene end was trimmed by 0 bases and the J gene end by 8 bases; junction bases not matched to a gene: 5. The CDR3 runs to 15 residues. CDR3 in amino acids: CATSREDRVYEKLFF. The CDR3 DNA is TGTGCCACCAGCAGAGAGGACAGGGTATACGAAAAACTGTTTTTT. The whole variable domain, filled in from reference TRBV15 and TRBJ1-4, reads DAMVIQNPRYQVTQFGKPVTLSCSQTLNHNVMYWYQQKSSQAPKLLFHYYDKDFNNEADTPDNFQSRRPNTSFCFLDIRSPGLGDTAMYLCATSREDRVYEKLFFGSGTQLSVL.

The chain combines TRBV7-9 with TRBJ2-2; TRBD2 is a possible D gene (6 bases). From germline, CDR1 is SEHNR and CDR2 FQNEAQ (reference sequence). CDR3 length: 16 residues. Deletions cut 1 base from V and 4 bases from J, with 13 bases between. Written as DNA, the CDR3 is TGTGCCAGCAGCTTAGAGCAGGAGGGTGGCACCGGGGAGCTGTTTTTT. Translated: CASSLEQEGGTGELFF.

The chain links TRBV19 to TRBJ1-4; 10 bases agree with TRBD1. V lost 5 bases to trimming and J lost 7 bases; unmatched junction nucleotides: 4. Germline CDR1 LNHDA, CDR2 SQIVND (reference sequence). CDR3 length equals 14 residues. The DNA for the CDR3 is TGTGCCAGTAGTCCCCGGACAGGGGGTGAAAAACTGTTTTTT. Translation gives CASSPRTGGEKLFF.

The V and J genes are TRBV6-5 and TRBJ1-1, with 8 bases that match TRBD1. The CDR3 runs 14 residues. Germline CDR1 MNHEY, CDR2 SVGAGI. Losses at the gene ends were 7 bases for V and 10 bases for J; bases not matched to a gene: 14. This CDR3 reads CASISLDRVRGAFF. In DNA, the CDR3 is TGTGCCAGCATTTCCTTGGACAGGGTTCGGGGAGCTTTCTTT.

The rearrangement joins TRBV11-3 to TRBJ2-1, with 9 bases fitting TRBD1. With V trimmed by 0 bases and J by 4 bases, 1 base remained unmatched. The CDR3 consists of 15 residues. Per the germline V gene, CDR1 is SGHNT and CDR2 is YENEEA. The CDR3 DNA reads TGTGCCAGCAGCTTAGATGGGACAGGGTACAATGAGCAGTTCTTC. Translating gives CASSLDGTGYNEQFF.

As concerns this clone: At one end, the junction sequence differs from germline, possibly due to a read error. The chain links TRBV7-7 to TRBJ2-1; perhaps TRBD2 as D (6 bases). From germline, CDR1 is SSHAT and CDR2 FNYEAQ (reference sequence). The CDR3 is made up of 14 amino acids. CDR3 sequence (DNA): TGTGCTAGCAGCTTAGCGGCAGGGTCCAATGAGCAGTTCTTC. It is translated as CASSLAAGSNEQFF.

The rearrangement joins TRBV19 to TRBJ2-3; 7 nucleotides align to TRBD1. The CDR3 extends over 15 amino acids. CDR1 LNHDA and CDR2 SQIVND come from the germline V gene (reference sequence). The V and J ends lost 7 bases and 14 bases, in that order; junction bases with no gene match: 21. This CDR3 reads CASTGQVPSNLVPYF. CDR3 DNA: TGTGCCAGTACCGGACAGGTGCCTTCCAATCTGGTCCCGTATTTT.

V is TRBV20-1 and J is TRBJ2-3; tentative D call: TRBD2 (5 bases). CDR1 is DFQATT, CDR2 SNEGSKA, per germline (reference sequence). CDR3 length equals 15 residues. Trimming stripped 3 bases from V and 3 bases from J, with 16 bases between. The CDR3 sequence: CSASSTGVGTDTQYF. The CDR3 DNA is TGCAGTGCTAGTTCTACCGGGGTTGGAACAGATACGCAGTATTTT.

V usage is TRBV7-3 and J usage is TRBJ2-1, with 14 bases lining up with TRBD2. The trim removed 4 bases at V and 4 bases at J, leaving 9 bases unmatched. CDR3 length: 18 residues. CDR1 and CDR2 from the germline V gene are SGHTA and FQGTGA. The CDR3 reads CASSSGTSGSFGYNEQFF. For the CDR3, the DNA is TGTGCCAGCAGCTCCGGGACTAGCGGGAGTTTTGGGTACAATGAGCAGTTCTTC. Complete variable domain (other parts from reference TRBV7-3 and TRBJ2-1): GAGVSQTPSNKVTEKGKYVELRCDPISGHTALYWYRQSLGQGPEFLIYFQGTGAADDSGLPNDRFFAVRPEGSVSTLKIQRTERGDSAVYLCASSSGTSGSFGYNEQFFGPGTRLTVL.

This chain joins TRBV30 and TRBJ2-3; maybe TRBD1 (6 bases). The CDR3 contains 11 residues. Deletions cut 4 bases from V and 5 bases from J, with 7 bases between. The germline V gene has CDR1 GTSNPN and CDR2 SVGIG (reference sequence). Here the CDR3 DNA reads TGTGCCTGGAAACAGGGAGATACGCAGTATTTT. Encoded protein: CAWKQGDTQYF.

The V call is TRBV18, the J call TRBJ1-5; D is perhaps TRBD1 (6 bases). CDR1 is KGHSH and CDR2 is LQKENI in the germline V gene. The V gene lost 4 bases and the J gene lost 6 bases, with 10 bases spanning the gap. The CDR3 runs to 13 residues. The CDR3 region has the DNA TGTGCCAGCTCACGGGGGGGCGTTCAGCCCCAGCATTTT. Encoded protein: CASSRGGVQPQHF.

The chain has TRBV12-5 and TRBJ1-6; D ambiguous. The CDR3 runs 13 residues. Deletions cut 3 bases from V and 9 bases from J, with 9 bases between. Germline V gives CDR1 LGHNT, CDR2 FRNRAP. The DNA of the CDR3 is TGTGCTAGTGGTTTTGAGGTGGGTTCACCCCTCCACTTT. This codes for CASGFEVGSPLHF. The full variable domain, its missing parts supplied by reference TRBV12-5 and TRBJ1-6, is DARVTQTPRHKVTEMGQEVTMRCQPILGHNTVFWYRQTMMQGLELLAYFRNRAPLDDSGMPKDRFSAEMPDATLATLKIQPSEPRDSAVYFCASGFEVGSPLHFGNGTRLTVT.

J is TRBJ2-3 and V is TRBV6-4; D may be TRBD2 (5 bases). The CDR3 length is 15 residues. Germline assignment: CDR1 MRHNA and CDR2 SNTAGT. The V and J ends lost 0 bases and 1 base respectively, with 8 bases between them. DNA for the CDR3: TGTGCCAGCAGTGACTCGAAGGGAGGCACAGATACGCAGTATTTT. Amino acids: CASSDSKGGTDTQYF.

The genes are TRBV19 and TRBJ2-1; 8 bases agree with TRBD2. CDR1 and CDR2 (germline): LNHDA, SQIVND (reference sequence). The CDR3 runs 15 residues. After removal of 5 bases from V and 9 bases from J, the junction contained 12 bases not matched to a gene. The CDR3 protein is CASSPAGEIGGEQFF. CDR3 DNA sequence: TGTGCCAGTAGTCCAGCGGGAGAGATCGGCGGTGAGCAGTTCTTC.

V is TRBV28 and J is TRBJ1-5; D call uncertain. CDR3 length: 13 residues. The germline V gene encodes CDR1 MDHEN and CDR2 SYDVKM. Trimming took 5 bases from V and 9 from J, leaving 14 bases between them. CDR3 nucleotide sequence: TGTGCCAGCAGTCAGGCAGAAAAGCTGCCCCAGCATTTT. Translating gives CASSQAEKLPQHF.

The chain links TRBV10-1 to TRBJ1-1; 9 nucleotides line up with TRBD1. Unmatched junction bases numbered 10, after V lost 5 bases and J lost 3 bases. CDR3 length equals 16 residues. Germline lookup yields CDR1 WNHNN and CDR2 SYGVQD (reference sequence). CDR3 nucleotides: TGCGCCAGCAGTCCAAACAGGGGGCGCGGGGACACTGAAGCTTTCTTT. Translation: CASSPNRGRGDTEAFF.

This clone has a handful of counts. V is TRBV5-4 and J is TRBJ2-3; 8 bases are shared with TRBD2. The CDR3 is 16 amino acids. V trimming: 3 bases; J trimming: 0 bases; junction bases outside the gene matches: 6. Per germline, CDR1 SGHNT and CDR2 YYREEE (reference sequence). CDR3 loop: CASSWGSGGSTDTQYF. In DNA form, the CDR3 reads TGTGCCAGCAGCTGGGGGTCGGGGGGGAGCACAGATACGCAGTATTTT.

The V call is TRBV12-5, the J call TRBJ1-1; a possible D gene is TRBD1 (5 bases). CDR3 length: 13 amino acids. Trimming took 3 bases from V and 7 from J, leaving 12 bases between them. Germline CDR1 reads LGHNT; CDR2 reads FRNRAP. The CDR3 here is CASGFVEGNEAFF. In DNA form, the CDR3 reads TGTGCTAGTGGTTTTGTGGAGGGGAATGAAGCTTTCTTT.

The V call is TRBV5-1, the J call TRBJ2-3; D unclear. CDR3 length equals 13 residues. Trimming took off 0 bases at V and 4 bases at J, with 6 bases between the two ends. Germline CDR1 and CDR2: SGHRS and YFSETQ. The CDR3 loop is CASSLGAADTQYF. CDR3 nucleotide sequence: TGCGCCAGCAGCTTGGGCGCCGCAGATACGCAGTATTTT.

This chain joins TRBV4-1 and TRBJ2-3, with 12 bases aligning to TRBD2. J gave up 5 bases and V 1 base, and 4 bases lay outside the gene matches. Germline V gives CDR1 MGHRA, CDR2 YSYEKL. The CDR3 consists of 16 residues. The CDR3 DNA is TGCGCCAGCAGCCAAGGACTAGCGGGAGCCGGAGATACGCAGTATTTT. Translated, it gives CASSQGLAGAGDTQYF.

The chain recombines TRBV6-7 with TRBJ1-5; perhaps TRBD1 as D (5 bases). TRBV6-7 belongs to the ORF category, with a function that is uncertain. CDR3 length equals 15 residues. Between the trimmed V and J ends, which lost 8 bases and 5 bases, there was a span of 19 bases. CDR3 in amino acids: CASPPDSHPDQPQHF. CDR3 nucleotides: TGTGCCAGCCCGCCCGACAGCCACCCCGATCAGCCCCAGCATTTT.

This clone was recorded only once. This sequence joins TRBV10-3 and TRBJ2-1; 8 nucleotides agree with TRBD2. In germline, CDR1 is ENHRY, CDR2 SYGVKD. CDR3 length: 16 residues. J was trimmed by 4 bases and V by 0 bases; bases with no gene match: 5. The CDR3 here is CAISESTGGLYNEQFF. The CDR3 DNA reads TGTGCCATCAGTGAGTCTACGGGAGGGCTTTACAATGAGCAGTTCTTC.

The V call is TRBV27, the J call TRBJ2-3; D is perhaps TRBD2 (7 bases). Germline-derived CDR1 and CDR2 are MNHEY and SMNVEV (reference sequence). The CDR3 contains 17 residues. Trimming stripped 4 bases from V and 6 bases from J, with 23 bases between. The CDR3 DNA is TGTGCCAGCAGTTATCCCCCTAGGGGGGGAGACGGGGATACGCAGTATTTT. This translates into CASSYPPRGGDGDTQYF.

This chain connects TRBV6-5 to TRBJ2-7; TRBD1 aligns across 9 bases. Unmatched junction bases numbered 6, after V lost 6 bases and J lost 6 bases. The CDR3 loop spans 13 amino acids. Germline V lookup: CDR1 MNHEY, CDR2 SVGAGI. In DNA form, the CDR3 reads TGTGCCAGCAGGGGGGGACAGGGAGGCGAGCAGTACTTC. Translated, it gives CASRGGQGGEQYF.

This chain links TRBV7-8 with TRBJ1-5; D remains ambiguous. Germline V gives CDR1 SGHVS, CDR2 FQNEAQ. V dropped 1 base and J dropped 4 bases, with 29 bases sitting between them. The CDR3 spans 21 residues. The CDR3, as DNA: TGTGCCAGCAGCTTAGAATCTGCGTCACTCAGAGGGAGAGGAGGAAATCAGCCCCAGCATTTT. Encoded protein: CASSLESASLRGRGGNQPQHF. The full variable domain, completed using reference TRBV7-8 and TRBJ1-5, is GAGVSQSPRYKVAKRGQDVALRCDPISGHVSLFWYQQALGQGPEFLTYFQNEAQLDKSGLPSDRFFAERPEGSVSTLKIQRTQQEDSAVYLCASSLESASLRGRGGNQPQHFGDGTRLSIL.

The V call is TRBV18, the J call TRBJ1-4; D is ambiguous. This CDR3 is 18 amino acids long. Trimming took 3 bases from V and 0 from J, leaving 17 bases between them. Germline CDR1 KGHSH, CDR2 LQKENI. CDR3 sequence reads: CASSPRDPLFATNEKLFF. For the CDR3, the DNA is TGTGCCAGCTCACCCCGCGATCCCCTGTTTGCAACTAATGAAAAACTGTTTTTT.